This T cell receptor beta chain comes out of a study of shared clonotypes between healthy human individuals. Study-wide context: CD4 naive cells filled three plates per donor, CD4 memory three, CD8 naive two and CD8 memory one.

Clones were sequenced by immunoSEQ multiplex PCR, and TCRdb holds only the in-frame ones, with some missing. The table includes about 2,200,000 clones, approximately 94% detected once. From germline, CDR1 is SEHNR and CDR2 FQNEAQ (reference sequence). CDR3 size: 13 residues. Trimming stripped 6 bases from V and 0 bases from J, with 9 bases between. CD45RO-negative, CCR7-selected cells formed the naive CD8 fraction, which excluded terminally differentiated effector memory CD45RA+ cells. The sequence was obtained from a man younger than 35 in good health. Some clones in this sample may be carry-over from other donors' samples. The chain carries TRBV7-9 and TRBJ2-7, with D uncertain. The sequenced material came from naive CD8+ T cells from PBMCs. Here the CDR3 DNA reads TGTGCCAGCAGTGGGGTCCGCTCCTACGAGCAGTACTTC. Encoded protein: CASSGVRSYEQYF. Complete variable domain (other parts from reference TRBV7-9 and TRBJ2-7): DTGVSQNPRHKITKRGQNVTFRCDPISEHNRLYWYRQTLGQGPEFLTYFQNEAQLEKSRLLSDRFSAERPKGSFSTLEIQRTEQGDSAMYLCASSGVRSYEQYFGPGTRLTVT.